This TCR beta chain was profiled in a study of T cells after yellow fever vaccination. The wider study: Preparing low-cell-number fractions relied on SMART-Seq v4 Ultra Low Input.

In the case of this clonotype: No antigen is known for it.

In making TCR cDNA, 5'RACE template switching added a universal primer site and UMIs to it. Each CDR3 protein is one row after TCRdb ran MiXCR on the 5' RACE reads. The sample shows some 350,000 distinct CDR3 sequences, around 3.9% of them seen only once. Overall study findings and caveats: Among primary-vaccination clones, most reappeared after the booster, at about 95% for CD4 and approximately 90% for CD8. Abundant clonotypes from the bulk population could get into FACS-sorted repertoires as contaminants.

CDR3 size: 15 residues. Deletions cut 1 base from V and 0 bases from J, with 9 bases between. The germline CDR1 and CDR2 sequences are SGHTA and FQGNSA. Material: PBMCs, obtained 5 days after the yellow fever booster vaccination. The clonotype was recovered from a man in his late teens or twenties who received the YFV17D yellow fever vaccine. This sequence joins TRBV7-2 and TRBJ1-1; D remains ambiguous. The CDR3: CASSLVRTLNTEAFF. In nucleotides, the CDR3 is TGTGCCAGCAGCTTAGTGAGGACTCTGAACACTGAAGCTTTCTTT.